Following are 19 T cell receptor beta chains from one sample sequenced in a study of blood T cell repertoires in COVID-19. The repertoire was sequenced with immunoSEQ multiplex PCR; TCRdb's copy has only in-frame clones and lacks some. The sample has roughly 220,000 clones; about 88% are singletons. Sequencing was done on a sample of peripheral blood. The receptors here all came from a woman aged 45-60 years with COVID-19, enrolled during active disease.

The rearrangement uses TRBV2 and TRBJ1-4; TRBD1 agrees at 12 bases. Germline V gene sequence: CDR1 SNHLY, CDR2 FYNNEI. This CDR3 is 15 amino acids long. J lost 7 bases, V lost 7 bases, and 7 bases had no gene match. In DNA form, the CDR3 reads TGTGCCAGCAATCCGGGACAGGGGGCGCGTGAAAAACTGTTTTTT. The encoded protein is CASNPGQGAREKLFF.

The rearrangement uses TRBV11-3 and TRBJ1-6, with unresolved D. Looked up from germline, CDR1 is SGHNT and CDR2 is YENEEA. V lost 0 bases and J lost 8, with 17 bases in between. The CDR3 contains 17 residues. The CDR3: CASSLEAVGGNYSPLHF. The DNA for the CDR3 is TGTGCCAGCAGCTTAGAGGCGGTAGGCGGGAATTATTCACCCCTCCACTTT.

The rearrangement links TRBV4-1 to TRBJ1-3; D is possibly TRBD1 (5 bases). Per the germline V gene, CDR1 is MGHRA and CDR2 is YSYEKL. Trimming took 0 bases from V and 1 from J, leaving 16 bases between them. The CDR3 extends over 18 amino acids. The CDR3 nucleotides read TGCGCCAGCAGCCAAGATCGGCCCCGGGGGAAATCTGGAAACACCATATATTTT. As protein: CASSQDRPRGKSGNTIYF.

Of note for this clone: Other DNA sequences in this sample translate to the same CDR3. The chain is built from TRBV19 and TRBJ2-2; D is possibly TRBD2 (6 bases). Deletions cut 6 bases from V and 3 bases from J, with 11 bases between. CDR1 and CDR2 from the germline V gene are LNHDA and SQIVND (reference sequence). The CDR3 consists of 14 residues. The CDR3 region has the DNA TGTGCCAGTAGCCGGGACTCCTACACCGGGGAGCTGTTTTTT. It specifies CASSRDSYTGELFF.

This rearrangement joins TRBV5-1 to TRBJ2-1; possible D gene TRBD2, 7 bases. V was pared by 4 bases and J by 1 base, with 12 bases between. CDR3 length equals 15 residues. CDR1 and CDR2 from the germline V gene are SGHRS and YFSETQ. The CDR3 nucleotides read TGCGCCAGCAGCGGGGGGGCGGGTTCCTACAATGAGCAGTTCTTC. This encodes CASSGGAGSYNEQFF.

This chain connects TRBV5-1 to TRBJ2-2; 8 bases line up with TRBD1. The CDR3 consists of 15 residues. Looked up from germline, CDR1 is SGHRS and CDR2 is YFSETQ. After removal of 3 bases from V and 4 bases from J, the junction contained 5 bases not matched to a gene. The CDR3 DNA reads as TGCGCCAGCAGCTCTGGACAGGGAGGCACCGGGGAGCTGTTTTTT. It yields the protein CASSSGQGGTGELFF.

The CDR3 reads CASSLVDRSNQPQHF. The CDR3 DNA reads as TGTGCCAGCAGCTTAGTAGACAGGAGCAATCAGCCCCAGCATTTT. The chain uses TRBV7-2 and TRBJ1-5, with a weak D call TRBD1 (6 bases). Germline CDR1 reads SGHTA; CDR2 reads FQGNSA. V was clipped by 1 base and J by 1 base, with 8 bases between them. The CDR3 is made up of 15 amino acids.

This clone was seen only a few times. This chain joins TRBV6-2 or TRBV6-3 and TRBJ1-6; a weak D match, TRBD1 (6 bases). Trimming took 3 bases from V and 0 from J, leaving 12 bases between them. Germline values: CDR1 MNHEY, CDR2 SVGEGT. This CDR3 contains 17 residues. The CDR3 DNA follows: TGTGCCAGCAGTTATGACAGGTGGAGCTCCTATAATTCACCCCTCCACTTT. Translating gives CASSYDRWSSYNSPLHF.

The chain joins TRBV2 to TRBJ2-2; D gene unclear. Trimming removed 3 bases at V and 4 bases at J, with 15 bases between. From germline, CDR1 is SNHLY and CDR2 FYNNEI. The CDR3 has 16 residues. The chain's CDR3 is CASSEMTVSGTGELFF. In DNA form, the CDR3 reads TGTGCCAGCAGTGAGATGACGGTGTCGGGCACCGGGGAGCTGTTTTTT.

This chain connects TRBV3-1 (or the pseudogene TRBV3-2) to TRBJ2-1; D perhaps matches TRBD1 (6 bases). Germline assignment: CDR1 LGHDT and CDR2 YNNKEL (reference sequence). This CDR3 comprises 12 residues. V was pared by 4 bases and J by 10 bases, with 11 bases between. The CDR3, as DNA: TGTGCCAGCAGCCCAGGGGTCGGGGAGCAGTTCTTC. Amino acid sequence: CASSPGVGEQFF.

This CDR3 reads CASSYSLSSGYTF. The CDR3 nucleotides are TGTGCCAGCAGTTACTCTCTCTCCTCGGGCTACACCTTC. The chain combines TRBV6-6 with TRBJ1-2, with D hard to call. Per the germline V gene, CDR1 is MNHNY and CDR2 is SVGAGI (reference sequence). This CDR3 spans 13 amino acids. Trimming removed 0 bases at V and 8 bases at J, with 10 bases between.

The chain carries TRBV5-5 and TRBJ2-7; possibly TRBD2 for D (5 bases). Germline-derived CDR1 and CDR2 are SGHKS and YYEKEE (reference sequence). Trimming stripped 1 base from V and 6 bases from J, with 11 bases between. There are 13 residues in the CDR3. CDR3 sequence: CASSLNGEIEQYV. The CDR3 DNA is TGTGCCAGCAGCTTGAACGGGGAAATCGAGCAGTACGTC.

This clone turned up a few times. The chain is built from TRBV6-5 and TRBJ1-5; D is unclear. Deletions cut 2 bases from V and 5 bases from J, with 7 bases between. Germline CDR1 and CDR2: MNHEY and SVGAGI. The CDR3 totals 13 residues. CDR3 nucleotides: TGTGCCAGCAGTTACACTCGTGATCAGCCCCAGCATTTT. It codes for CASSYTRDQPQHF.

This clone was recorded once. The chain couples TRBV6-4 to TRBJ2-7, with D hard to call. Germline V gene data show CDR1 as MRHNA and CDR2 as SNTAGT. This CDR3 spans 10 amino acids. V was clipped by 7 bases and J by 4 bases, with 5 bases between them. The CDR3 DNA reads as TGTGCCAGCACCCAATACGAGCAGTACGTC. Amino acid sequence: CASTQYEQYV.

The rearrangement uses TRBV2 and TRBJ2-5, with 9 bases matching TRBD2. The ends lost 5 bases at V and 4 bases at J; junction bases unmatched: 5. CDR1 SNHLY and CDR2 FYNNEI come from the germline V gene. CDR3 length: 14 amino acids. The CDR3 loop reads CASSWRGGGETQYF. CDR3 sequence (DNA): TGTGCCAGCAGTTGGCGGGGGGGCGGAGAGACCCAGTACTTC.

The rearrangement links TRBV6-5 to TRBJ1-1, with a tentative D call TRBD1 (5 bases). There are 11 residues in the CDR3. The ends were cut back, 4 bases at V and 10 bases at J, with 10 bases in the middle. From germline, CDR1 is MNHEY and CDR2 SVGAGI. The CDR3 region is CASSSTGGAFF. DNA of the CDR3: TGTGCCAGCAGTTCCACGGGGGGAGCTTTCTTT.

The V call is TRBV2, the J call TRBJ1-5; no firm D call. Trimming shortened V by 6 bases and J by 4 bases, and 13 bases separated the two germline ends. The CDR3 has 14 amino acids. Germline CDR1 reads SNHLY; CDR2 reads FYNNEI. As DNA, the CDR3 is TGTGCCAGCAGGGCAGACACAGATAATCAGCCCCAGCATTTT. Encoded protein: CASRADTDNQPQHF.

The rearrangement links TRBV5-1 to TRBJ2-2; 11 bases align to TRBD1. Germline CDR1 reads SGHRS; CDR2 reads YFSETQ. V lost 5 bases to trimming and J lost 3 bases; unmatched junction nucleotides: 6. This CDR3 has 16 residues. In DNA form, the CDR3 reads TGCGCCAGCAGTAAAGGGACAGGGGGACACACCGGGGAGCTGTTTTTT. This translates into CASSKGTGGHTGELFF.

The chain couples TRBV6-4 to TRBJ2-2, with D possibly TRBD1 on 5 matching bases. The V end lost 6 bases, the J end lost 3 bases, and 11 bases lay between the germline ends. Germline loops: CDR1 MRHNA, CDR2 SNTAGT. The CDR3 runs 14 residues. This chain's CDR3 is CASRPDRYTGELFF. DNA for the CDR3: TGTGCCAGCAGGCCCGACAGATACACCGGGGAGCTGTTTTTT.